This TCR beta chain was observed in a study of cytomegalovirus exposure and HLA in healthy donors. V lost 5 bases and J lost 1; bases outside the gene matches: 9. This CDR3 contains 16 residues. Per germline, CDR1 LGHNT and CDR2 FRNRAP. Profiled with immunoSEQ multiplex PCR; TCRdb holds only in-frame clones, not every one. This repertoire shows 120,000 or so clones, roughly 84% found once; its top ten account for roughly 2%. This chain links TRBV12-5 with TRBJ1-1; 8 bases match TRBD1. Input material: PBMCs. The sequence was obtained from a woman aged 25 to 39 in good health and CMV-seronegative. The CDR3 coding sequence is TGTGCTAGTGGTCCCAGACAGGGGAGTGAGAACACTGAAGCTTTCTTT. Protein sequence: CASGPRQGSENTEAFF. The whole variable domain, filled in from reference TRBV12-5 and TRBJ1-1, reads DARVTQTPRHKVTEMGQEVTMRCQPILGHNTVFWYRQTMMQGLELLAYFRNRAPLDDSGMPKDRFSAEMPDATLATLKIQPSEPRDSAVYFCASGPRQGSENTEAFFGQGTRLTVV.